The 17 T cell receptor beta chains listed next were all sequenced from one sample in a study of blood T cell repertoires in COVID-19. Clones were sequenced by immunoSEQ multiplex PCR, and TCRdb holds only the in-frame ones, with some missing. The sample holds some 180,000 clones, 78% seen once. The sample taken for sequencing was peripheral blood. The origin of the receptors is a woman at least 80 years old with active or convalescent COVID-19.

The V call is TRBV5-1, the J call TRBJ2-5; 9 bases match TRBD2. CDR1 and CDR2 from the germline V gene are SGHRS and YFSETQ. Unmatched junction bases numbered 12, after V lost 4 bases and J lost 5 bases. The CDR3 sequence is 16 residues long. The CDR3 DNA reads as TGCGCCAGCAGCGGAGGAGGCGGCGGGGGGGCCGAGACCCAGTACTTC. This gives the protein CASSGGGGGGAETQYF.

The V and J genes are TRBV11-2 and TRBJ1-4; D remains ambiguous. The germline V and J ends were trimmed by 5 bases and 3 bases, with 22 bases remaining between them. The germline V gene has CDR1 SGHAT and CDR2 FQNNGV. The CDR3 has 18 amino acids. CDR3 bases: TGTGCCAGCAGCCCACCCCTACTAGGGATAGTCGCTAATGAAAAACTGTTTTTT. Encoded protein: CASSPPLLGIVANEKLFF. The variable domain in full, completed from reference TRBV11-2 and TRBJ1-4, reads EAGVAQSPRYKIIEKRQSVAFWCNPISGHATLYWYQQILGQGPKLLIQFQNNGVVDDSQLPKDRFSAERLKGVDSTLKIQPAKLEDSAVYLCASSPPLLGIVANEKLFFGSGTQLSVL.

The gene calls are TRBV9 and TRBJ1-1; 7 nucleotides agree with TRBD1. V shed 1 base and J 4 bases; nucleotides not matched to a gene: 4. The V gene's germline CDR1 is SGDLS and CDR2 YYNGEE. The CDR3 has 14 amino acids. The CDR3 region has the DNA TGTGCCAGCAGCGTATTCCAGGGGGGCACTGAAGCTTTCTTT. Translated: CASSVFQGGTEAFF.

In this sample, this clone turned up once. The genes are TRBV4-3 and TRBJ2-7; 11 nucleotides line up with TRBD1. V trimming: 3 bases; J trimming: 1 base; junction bases outside the gene matches: 5. CDR3 length: 16 amino acids. Germline V gene data show CDR1 as LGHNA and CDR2 as YSLEER. The CDR3 loop is CASSQTGTGGSYEQYF. For the CDR3, the DNA is TGCGCCAGCAGCCAGACCGGGACAGGGGGTTCCTACGAGCAGTACTTC.

This clone appeared a few times. The J gene is TRBJ1-5, the V gene TRBV28, with TRBD1 identical over 8 bases. This CDR3 spans 15 amino acids. Trimming took 1 base from V and 3 from J; bases not matched to a gene: 2. From germline, CDR1 is MDHEN and CDR2 SYDVKM. The chain's CDR3 is CASSLSGGVNQPQHF. In nucleotides, the CDR3 is TGTGCCAGCAGTTTATCAGGGGGCGTCAATCAGCCCCAGCATTTT.

This sequence joins TRBV27 and TRBJ1-2; maybe TRBD1 (5 bases). The V end lost 6 bases, the J end lost 2 bases, and 16 bases lay between the germline ends. CDR1 is MNHEY, CDR2 SMNVEV, per germline (reference sequence). This CDR3 comprises 15 residues. CDR3 in amino acids: CASRPNVGGNYGYTF. Here the CDR3 DNA reads TGTGCCAGCAGACCAAACGTCGGGGGGAACTATGGCTACACCTTC.

The V and J genes are TRBV5-1 and TRBJ2-5; D perhaps matches TRBD2 (5 bases). The CDR3 length is 13 residues. Looked up from germline, CDR1 is SGHRS and CDR2 is YFSETQ. Trimming cost V 3 bases and J 7 bases, with 13 bases left between them. The CDR3 DNA follows: TGCGCCAGCAGCTCCGACGGAGGAAGGACCCAGTACTTC. It yields the protein CASSSDGGRTQYF.

The chain links TRBV3-1 (or the pseudogene TRBV3-2) to TRBJ1-6, with D hard to call. CDR3 length: 14 residues. V lost 8 bases to trimming and J lost 5 bases, with 13 bases between them. Germline-derived CDR1 and CDR2 are LGHDT and YNNKEL (reference sequence). The CDR3 is CASGEGLDNSPLHF. CDR3 DNA: TGTGCCAGCGGGGAGGGCTTAGATAATTCACCCCTCCACTTT.

The chain joins TRBV5-1 to TRBJ2-1, with TRBD1 matching over 8 bases. The CDR3 length is 16 residues. Germline V gives CDR1 SGHRS, CDR2 YFSETQ. The V and J ends lost 0 bases and 5 bases, in that order; junction bases with no gene match: 7. Written as DNA, the CDR3 is TGCGCCAGCAGCTTGGAGCAGGGGGCCCCTCACAATGAGCAGTTCTTC. Protein product: CASSLEQGAPHNEQFF.

The genes are TRBV5-1 and TRBJ1-5; 7 bases align to TRBD1. Unmatched junction bases numbered 9, after V lost 4 bases and J lost 5 bases. The CDR3 is 15 residues long. Germline V gene data show CDR1 as SGHRS and CDR2 as YFSETQ. CDR3: CASSPDGDRYQPQHF. The CDR3 DNA reads TGCGCCAGCAGCCCGGACGGGGACAGATATCAGCCCCAGCATTTT.

The sample holds many counts of this clone. The chain is built from TRBV3-1 (or the pseudogene TRBV3-2) and TRBJ1-5; tentative D call: TRBD1 (5 bases). The germline V and J ends were trimmed by 4 bases and 2 bases, with 9 bases remaining between them. CDR1 is LGHDT and CDR2 is YNNKEL in the germline V gene (reference sequence). The CDR3 runs 14 residues. CDR3 sequence reads: CASSPTGGNQPQHF. The CDR3 nucleotides read TGTGCCAGCAGCCCGACGGGGGGCAATCAGCCCCAGCATTTT.

The chain combines TRBV2 with TRBJ1-1, with unresolved D. Trimming removed 7 bases from V and 6 bases from J, with 18 bases in between. The length of the CDR3 is 14 residues. The germline gives CDR1 SNHLY, CDR2 FYNNEI. In DNA form, the CDR3 reads TGTGCCAGCAAGACCATTGAGAGGGAAGCTGAAGCTTTCTTT. Its translation is CASKTIEREAEAFF.

This chain uses TRBV27 with TRBJ1-5; 7 bases are shared with TRBD1. The trim removed 2 bases at V and 2 bases at J, leaving 3 bases unmatched. CDR1 is MNHEY, CDR2 SMNVEV, per germline (reference sequence). CDR3 length: 15 residues. CDR3 protein: CASSLGTVGNQPQHF. As DNA, the CDR3 is TGTGCCAGCAGTTTAGGGACAGTCGGCAATCAGCCCCAGCATTTT.

This chain joins TRBV5-1 and TRBJ1-5; a possible D gene is TRBD1 (5 bases). Trimming removed 4 bases at V and 1 base at J, with 12 bases between. The CDR3 sequence is 15 residues long. The germline V gene has CDR1 SGHRS and CDR2 YFSETQ. The CDR3 is CASSLTGVSNQPQHF. CDR3 sequence (DNA): TGCGCCAGCAGCCTAACGGGGGTAAGCAATCAGCCCCAGCATTTT. Full variable domain (missing parts from reference TRBV5-1 and TRBJ1-5): KAGVTQTPRYLIKTRGQQVTLSCSPISGHRSVSWYQQTPGQGLQFLFEYFSETQRNKGNFPGRFSGRQFSNSRSEMNVSTLELGDSALYLCASSLTGVSNQPQHFGDGTRLSIL.

This chain connects TRBV20-1 to TRBJ2-1, with TRBD2 as a possible D gene (6 bases). The CDR3 loop spans 11 amino acids. Between the trimmed V and J ends, which lost 6 bases and 6 bases, there was a span of 9 bases. Germline V gene data show CDR1 as DFQATT and CDR2 as SNEGSKA (reference sequence). For the CDR3, the DNA is TGCAGTGCGTACGGGGGCAATGAGCAGTTCTTC. Translated, it gives CSAYGGNEQFF.

V gene TRBV11-2 combines with J gene TRBJ2-3; D might be TRBD1 (6 bases). This CDR3 has 15 amino acids. Germline-derived CDR1 and CDR2 are SGHAT and FQNNGV. With 0 bases removed from V and 6 bases from J, the gap between germline ends came to 13 bases. CDR3 DNA sequence: TGTGCCAGCAGCTTAGATCCAGGGGTTACGGATACGCAGTATTTT. Encoded protein: CASSLDPGVTDTQYF. Variable domain in full (rest from reference TRBV11-2 and TRBJ2-3): EAGVAQSPRYKIIEKRQSVAFWCNPISGHATLYWYQQILGQGPKLLIQFQNNGVVDDSQLPKDRFSAERLKGVDSTLKIQPAKLEDSAVYLCASSLDPGVTDTQYFGPGTRLTVL.

Only one count was recorded for this clone. The chain joins TRBV5-6 to TRBJ1-1; D perhaps matches TRBD1 (5 bases). Germline V gene lookup returns CDR1 SGHDT and CDR2 YYEEEE. Trimming took off 0 bases at V and 5 bases at J, with 14 bases between the two ends. This CDR3 region has 15 residues. CDR3 nucleotide sequence: TGTGCCAGCAGCTTGGATTTTAGGGGCGAAACTGAAGCTTTCTTT. This sequence encodes CASSLDFRGETEAFF.